This is a list of T cell receptor beta chains from one sample in a study of shared clonotypes between healthy human individuals. TCRdb keeps only in-frame clones here, not all; method: immunoSEQ multiplex PCR. The sample holds approximately 500,000 clones, 60% to 85% seen once. Sequenced material: PBMCs. These receptors all come from a woman aged 40 to 49 in good health. Some clones in this sample may be carry-over from other donors' samples. Both conserved end residues are part of each CDR3. D genes are given only for firm matches. Clone size is not always given. Where it is, it says once, few, many or a class for expanded clones.

size: -; V: TRBV27; J: TRBJ2-1; D: -; DNA: TGTGCCAGCAGTTCACACAGGGATGGCAATGAGCAGTTCTTC; CDR3: CASSSHRDGNEQFF
size: once; V: TRBV28; J: TRBJ2-2; D: TRBD1; DNA: TGTGCCAGCGCCGCGGGACAGGGGGTCGTGGTCATGAACACCGGGGAGCTGTTTTTT; CDR3: CASAAGQGVVVMNTGELFF
size: -; V: TRBV10-3; J: TRBJ2-5; D: -; DNA: TGTGCCATCAGTGAGGGGACAAACCAAGAGACCCAGTACTTC; CDR3: CAISEGTNQETQYF
size: -; V: TRBV5-4; J: TRBJ2-1; D: TRBD2; DNA: TGTGCCAGCAGCCCCTCGGGACTATTTGTTGAGCAGTTCTTC; CDR3: CASSPSGLFVEQFF
size: -; V: TRBV7-9; J: TRBJ2-7; D: -; DNA: TGTGCCAGCAGCTTAGACGGCCAGGGGTTCTACGAGCAGTACTTC; CDR3: CASSLDGQGFYEQYF
size: once; V: TRBV11-1; J: TRBJ2-3; D: -; DNA: TGTGCCAGCAGCCCAGACTTGGCCGTGGGTACGCAGTATTTT; CDR3: CASSPDLAVGTQYF
size: -; V: TRBV15; J: TRBJ2-3; D: -; DNA: TGTGCCACCAGCCGGGGACTTGGGGCAGATACGCAGTATTTT; CDR3: CATSRGLGADTQYF
size: -; V: TRBV5-1; J: TRBJ2-3; D: TRBD2; DNA: TGCGCCAGCAGCCCCCAAGCGGGAGTGGTAGATACGCAGTATTTT; CDR3: CASSPQAGVVDTQYF
size: -; V: TRBV11-2; J: TRBJ2-2; D: -; DNA: TGTGCCAGCAGCCAAGATGAGAACGGGGAGCTGTTTTTT; CDR3: CASSQDENGELFF
size: -; V: TRBV6-5; J: TRBJ2-7; D: TRBD1; DNA: TGTGCCAGCAGTTACCAGACAGGGGCTTGGTACGAGCAGTACTTC; CDR3: CASSYQTGAWYEQYF
size: -; V: TRBV2; J: TRBJ1-1; D: -; DNA: TGTGCCAGCAGTGAATTGGGGACACCTACTATGAACACTGAAGCTTTCTTT; CDR3: CASSELGTPTMNTEAFF
size: -; V: TRBV21-1; J: TRBJ1-5; D: -; DNA: TGTGCCAGCAGCTCTCAACCCCAGCATTTT; CDR3: CASSSQPQHF
size: many; V: TRBV28; J: TRBJ1-5; D: -; DNA: TGTGCCAGCAGTTCAGGGCAGCCCCAGCATTTT; CDR3: CASSSGQPQHF
size: -; V: TRBV6-1; J: TRBJ2-7; D: TRBD2; DNA: TGTGCCAGTGAGAGGGAGCGGGAGTACCACGAGCAGTACTTC; CDR3: CASEREREYHEQYF
size: once; V: TRBV7-2; J: TRBJ1-4; D: TRBD1; DNA: TGTGCCAGCAGCTTAGACGGGACAGGGGGTGAAAAACTGTTTTTT; CDR3: CASSLDGTGGEKLFF
size: -; V: TRBV2; J: TRBJ2-1; D: -; DNA: TGTGCCAGCAGTGACATCGGCTATGAGCAGTTCTTC; CDR3: CASSDIGYEQFF
size: -; V: TRBV5-1; J: TRBJ1-2; D: TRBD1; DNA: TGCGCCAGCAGCGGAACAGGGGCTCACTCCTATGGCTACACCTTC; CDR3: CASSGTGAHSYGYTF
size: -; V: TRBV7-9; J: TRBJ2-3; D: -; DNA: TGTGCCAGCAGCTTAGTGCTAGCGTGGGATACGCAGTATTTT; CDR3: CASSLVLAWDTQYF
size: -; V: TRBV29-1; J: TRBJ2-5; D: -; DNA: TGCAGCGTTCCCGTCGTATACCAAGAGACCCAGTACTTC; CDR3: CSVPVVYQETQYF
size: -; V: TRBV27; J: TRBJ2-2; D: TRBD1; DNA: TGTGCCAGCAGCCGGACAGGAGAATTCACCGGGGAGCTGTTTTTT; CDR3: CASSRTGEFTGELFF
size: -; V: TRBV29-1; J: TRBJ1-5; D: TRBD1; DNA: TGCAGCGCCAGGGGGATCAATCAGCCCCAGCATTTT; CDR3: CSARGINQPQHF
size: -; V: TRBV7-2; J: TRBJ2-7; D: TRBD2; DNA: TGTGCCAGCAACGCTAAAGCGGGAGTCCACGAGCAGTACTTC; CDR3: CASNAKAGVHEQYF
size: -; V: TRBV9; J: TRBJ2-5; D: -; DNA: TGTGCCAGCAAAAGATCCGGGGACAACCACTTAGAGACCCAGTACTTC; CDR3: CASKRSGDNHLETQYF
size: -; V: TRBV11-2; J: TRBJ2-3; D: TRBD2; DNA: TGTGCCAGCAGCTTAGTGGCGCGGGAGGTGTCAGATACGCAGTATTTT; CDR3: CASSLVAREVSDTQYF
size: -; V: TRBV14; J: TRBJ1-2; D: TRBD1; DNA: TGTGCCAGCAGCCAGACAGGGGCCTATGGCTACACCTTC; CDR3: CASSQTGAYGYTF
size: -; V: TRBV14; J: TRBJ2-7; D: TRBD1; DNA: TGTGCCAGCAGCCAAGAACAGGGGGAGGCCTACGAGCAGTACTTC; CDR3: CASSQEQGEAYEQYF
size: -; V: TRBV10-3; J: TRBJ2-7; D: -; DNA: TGTGCCATCAGTGAGTCGGGTACCTACGAGCAGTACTTC; CDR3: CAISESGTYEQYF
size: -; V: TRBV6-1; J: TRBJ2-5; D: TRBD2; DNA: TGTGCCAGCAGTAGGACTAGCGGGACACAAGAGACCCAGTACTTC; CDR3: CASSRTSGTQETQYF
size: -; V: TRBV4-1; J: TRBJ2-1; D: -; DNA: TGCGCCAGCGAGGGTCCCTCCTACAATGAGCAGTTCTTC; CDR3: CASEGPSYNEQFF
size: -; V: TRBV4-1; J: TRBJ1-5; D: -; DNA: TGCGCCAGCAGCCAGGAAGACAGGAGTTCCAATCAGCCCCAGCATTTT; CDR3: CASSQEDRSSNQPQHF
size: -; V: TRBV7-2; J: TRBJ2-3; D: -; DNA: TGTGCCAGCAGCTTAGTTAGCGGCCCTGGGGCAGATACGCAGTATTTT; CDR3: CASSLVSGPGADTQYF
size: -; V: TRBV12-5; J: TRBJ1-4; D: -; DNA: TGTGCTAGTGGTTCCGAGGCTGAAAAACTGTTTTTT; CDR3: CASGSEAEKLFF
size: -; V: TRBV2; J: TRBJ1-4; D: -; DNA: TGTGCCAGCAAATCCGGGATCAATGAAAAACTGTTTTTT; CDR3: CASKSGINEKLFF
size: -; V: TRBV9; J: TRBJ1-4; D: TRBD1; DNA: TGTGCCAGCAGCGGACAGGGGGCTAGTAATGAAAAACTGTTTTTT; CDR3: CASSGQGASNEKLFF
size: many; V: TRBV18; J: TRBJ2-2; D: TRBD1; DNA: TGTGCCAGCTCACCGCAGGGGGCTCGGGACACCGGGGAGCTGTTTTTT; CDR3: CASSPQGARDTGELFF
size: -; V: TRBV29-1; J: TRBJ1-2; D: -; DNA: TGCAGCGTTGAAGATCCTTGGTCCTATGGCTACACCTTC; CDR3: CSVEDPWSYGYTF
size: few; V: TRBV5-1; J: TRBJ2-6; D: TRBD1; DNA: TGCGCCAGCAGCCAGACAGGGCGTATGCTCTCTGGGGCCAACGTCCTGACTTTC; CDR3: CASSQTGRMLSGANVLTF
size: -; V: TRBV25-1; J: TRBJ1-2; D: -; DNA: TGTGCCAGCAGTGATGGCAGGGGAGCCTATGGCTACACCTTC; CDR3: CASSDGRGAYGYTF
size: few; V: TRBV30; J: TRBJ1-1; D: -; DNA: TGTGCCTGGAGTGTGGACCGTGAGGGTGACACTGAAGCTTTCTTT; CDR3: CAWSVDREGDTEAFF
size: -; V: TRBV7-3; J: TRBJ2-1; D: TRBD2; DNA: TGTGCCAGCAGCTTGGGCGGGAGTCGGAATGAGCAGTTCTTC; CDR3: CASSLGGSRNEQFF
size: few; V: TRBV2; J: TRBJ1-1; D: -; DNA: TGTGCCAGCAGGGGATGGGCTGAAGCTTTCTTT; CDR3: CASRGWAEAFF
size: -; V: TRBV9; J: TRBJ2-1; D: -; DNA: TGTGCCAGCAGCGTAGCTGAGGGATCCTACAATGAGCAGTTCTTC; CDR3: CASSVAEGSYNEQFF
size: -; V: TRBV5-6; J: TRBJ2-1; D: -; DNA: TGTGCCAGCAGCGTCAACAGGGTGGGGAATGAGCAGTTCTTC; CDR3: CASSVNRVGNEQFF
size: -; V: TRBV19; J: TRBJ2-7; D: TRBD2; DNA: TGTGCCAGTAGTATCGGACTAGCGGAAGAGCAGTACTTC; CDR3: CASSIGLAEEQYF
size: once; V: TRBV9; J: TRBJ2-3; D: -; DNA: TGTGCCAGCAGCCCAAACTTCTCGGGTCTGCGCACAGATACGCAGTATTTT; CDR3: CASSPNFSGLRTDTQYF
size: -; V: TRBV9; J: TRBJ1-1; D: -; DNA: TGTGCCAGCAGCGTAATCATGAACACTGAAGCTTTCTTT; CDR3: CASSVIMNTEAFF
size: -; V: TRBV7-2; J: TRBJ2-1; D: -; DNA: TGTGCCAGCAGCTTCACAACAGGGCCAAGCTCCTACAATGAGCAGTTCTTC; CDR3: CASSFTTGPSSYNEQFF
size: -; V: TRBV5-6; J: TRBJ2-7; D: TRBD2; DNA: TGTGCCAGCAGAGTCCGGGGACTAGCGGGAGGGCGCCCCTTGTCCGAGCAGTACTTC; CDR3: CASRVRGLAGGRPLSEQYF
size: -; V: TRBV7-2; J: TRBJ1-3; D: -; DNA: TGTGCCAGCAGCTTAGACAGGGGAAACACCATATATTTT; CDR3: CASSLDRGNTIYF
size: many; V: TRBV5-1; J: TRBJ2-7; D: -; DNA: TGCGCCAGCAGCACCGTAGGAGCGGACGGAACCTACGAGCAGTACTTC; CDR3: CASSTVGADGTYEQYF
size: -; V: TRBV29-1; J: TRBJ2-6; D: TRBD1; DNA: TGCAGCGTTGGACAGGGTCTTGCTGGGGCCAACGTCCTGACTTTC; CDR3: CSVGQGLAGANVLTF
size: few; V: TRBV28; J: TRBJ2-1; D: TRBD2; DNA: TGTGCCAGCAGTTCGCGGCGGGGGGCCTACAATGAGCAGTTCTTC; CDR3: CASSSRRGAYNEQFF
size: -; V: TRBV27; J: TRBJ2-1; D: -; DNA: TGTGCCAGCAGTTTTAGGGGGTTCTACAATGAGCAGTTCTTC; CDR3: CASSFRGFYNEQFF
size: -; V: TRBV4-3; J: TRBJ2-1; D: -; DNA: TGCGCCAGCAGCCAAGAGATAGGGAGTAATGAGCAGTTCTTC; CDR3: CASSQEIGSNEQFF
size: -; V: TRBV30; J: TRBJ2-7; D: TRBD1; DNA: TGTGCCTGGAGGGAACCGGGACAGAGTAGCTTC; CDR3: CAWREPGQSSF
size: -; V: TRBV28; J: TRBJ2-4; D: -; DNA: TGTGCCAGCAGTTTAGGGGGGCTAGCCAAAAACATTCAGTACTTC; CDR3: CASSLGGLAKNIQYF
size: -; V: TRBV7-9; J: TRBJ2-7; D: TRBD2; DNA: TGTGCCAGCTCCTTTACGGGACTAGCTAAGGGTGCCCCCTACGAGCAGTACTTC; CDR3: CASSFTGLAKGAPYEQYF
size: -; V: TRBV7-6; J: TRBJ2-7; D: TRBD2; DNA: TGTGCCAGCAGCCCTGCGGGACTAGAGGTTTACGAGCAGTACTTC; CDR3: CASSPAGLEVYEQYF
size: -; V: TRBV9; J: TRBJ2-1; D: -; DNA: TGTGCCAGCAGCGTACAGGGCAGCGTCTCCTACAATGAGCAGTTCTTC; CDR3: CASSVQGSVSYNEQFF